This is a list of T cell receptor beta chains from one sample in a study of cytomegalovirus exposure and HLA in healthy donors. Some clones are missing from TCRdb's copy, which holds only in-frame ones; the method was immunoSEQ multiplex PCR. The sample lists some 200,000 clones, 65% to 85% occurring once. Sequencing used PBMCs. All receptors derive from a man aged 50 or older in good health and CMV-seronegative. Both conserved end residues are trimmed from each CDR3. Each record gives: D gene, V gene, J gene, CDR3 protein. D genes are given only for firm matches.

TRBD1	TRBV18	TRBJ1-6	ASSPVGTAGSSPLH
TRBD1	TRBV19	TRBJ2-7	ASSIKGQKQY
-	TRBV2	TRBJ2-7	ASGTEPLHEQY
-	TRBV4-3	TRBJ2-1	ASSQDLRGTEQF
TRBD1	TRBV14	TRBJ1-6	ASSHGQASPLH
-	TRBV5-5	TRBJ1-5	ASSLGSSNQPQH
-	TRBV2	TRBJ1-6	ASNLAGRNSPLH
-	TRBV18	TRBJ1-1	ASSPGSGADTEAF
TRBD1	TRBV6-4	TRBJ1-4	AIPRPGTGVGEKLF
-	TRBV6-5	TRBJ1-4	ASSVTGQGEKLF
-	TRBV7-3	TRBJ1-1	ASSLGGRSEAF